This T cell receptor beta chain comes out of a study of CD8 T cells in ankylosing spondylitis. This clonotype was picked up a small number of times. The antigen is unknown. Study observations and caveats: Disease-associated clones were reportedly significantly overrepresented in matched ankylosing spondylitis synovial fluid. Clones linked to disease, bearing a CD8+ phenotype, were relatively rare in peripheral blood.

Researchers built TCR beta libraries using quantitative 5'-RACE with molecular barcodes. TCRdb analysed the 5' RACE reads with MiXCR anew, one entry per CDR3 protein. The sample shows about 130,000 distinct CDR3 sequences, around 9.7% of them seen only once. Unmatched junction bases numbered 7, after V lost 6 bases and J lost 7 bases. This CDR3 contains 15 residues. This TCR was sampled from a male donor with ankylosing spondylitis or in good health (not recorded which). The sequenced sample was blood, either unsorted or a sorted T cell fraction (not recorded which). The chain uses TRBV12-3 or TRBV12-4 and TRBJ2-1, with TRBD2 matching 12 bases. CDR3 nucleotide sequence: TGTGCCAGCAGAGGAACTAGCGGGGGGTCTAATGAGCAGTTCTTC. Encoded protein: CASRGTSGGSNEQFF.